Following are 20 T cell receptor beta chains from one sample sequenced in a study of shared clonotypes between healthy human individuals. CD8 cells classed as naive were CD45RO-negative and positively selected for CCR7, excluding terminally differentiated effector memory CD45RA+ cells. Sequencing used immunoSEQ multiplex PCR; TCRdb keeps in-frame clones, though not all of them. The data hold some 2,000,000 clones, with about 95% observed a single time. The sequenced sample was naive CD8+ T cells sorted from blood. Receptors originate from a man aged 18 to 35 in good health.

The chain couples TRBV7-8 to TRBJ2-1; 7 positions match TRBD1. V was pared by 1 base and J by 4 bases, with 7 bases of the junction left unmatched. The CDR3 totals 16 residues. Germline V gives CDR1 SGHVS, CDR2 FQNEAQ. The CDR3 coding sequence is TGTGCCAGCAGCTTAGTAACAGGGGAGACATACAATGAGCAGTTCTTC. This translates into CASSLVTGETYNEQFF.

The chain recombines TRBV10-2 with TRBJ2-3; D possibly corresponds to TRBD1 (5 bases). CDR1 is WSHSY and CDR2 is SAAADI in the germline V gene. The CDR3 loop spans 13 amino acids. V was clipped by 8 bases and J by 2 bases, with 11 bases between them. The CDR3 sequence is CASGPGNTDTQYF. CDR3 nucleotides: TGCGCCAGCGGTCCAGGGAACACAGATACGCAGTATTTT.

The V gene is TRBV9, the J gene TRBJ1-4, with TRBD1 matching over 8 bases. In germline, CDR1 is SGDLS, CDR2 YYNGEE. J lost 0 bases, V lost 4 bases, and 14 bases had no gene match. This CDR3 has 19 residues. CDR3 residues: CASSPPPGTGLSTNEKLFF. CDR3 DNA sequence: TGTGCCAGCAGCCCCCCCCCAGGGACAGGCCTATCAACTAATGAAAAACTGTTTTTT.

CDR3 sequence reads: CASSPNWETSENTGELFF. The CDR3 DNA is TGTGCCAGCTCACCAAACTGGGAAACTAGCGAGAACACCGGGGAGCTGTTTTTT. The chain employs TRBV18 and TRBJ2-2, with TRBD2 identical over 7 bases. Germline CDR1 and CDR2: KGHSH and LQKENI. With V trimmed by 2 bases and J by 1 base, 10 bases remained unmatched. This CDR3 comprises 18 residues. Filled out from reference TRBV18 and TRBJ2-2, the complete variable domain reads NAGVMQNPRHLVRRRGQEARLRCSPMKGHSHVYWYRQLPEEGLKFMVYLQKENIIDESGMPKERFSAEFPKEGPSILRIQQVVRGDSAAYFCASSPNWETSENTGELFFGEGSRLTVL.

Many counts were recorded for this clone. The chain links TRBV30 to TRBJ1-2; D gene ambiguous. The CDR3 is made up of 12 amino acids. Trimming removed 4 bases from V and 4 bases from J, with 10 bases in between. Looked up from germline, CDR1 is GTSNPN and CDR2 is SVGIG (reference sequence). CDR3 nucleotides: TGTGCCTGGACACCGACTAGCTATGGCTACACCTTC. Its translation: CAWTPTSYGYTF.

This rearrangement joins TRBV9 to TRBJ2-5; D perhaps matches TRBD2 (6 bases). The CDR3 totals 15 residues. The germline gives CDR1 SGDLS, CDR2 YYNGEE. Trimming shortened V by 2 bases and J by 2 bases, and 13 bases separated the two germline ends. The CDR3 region has the DNA TGTGCCAGCAGCGTCGGGTTGGGGAGGCAAGAGACCCAGTACTTC. Translated: CASSVGLGRQETQYF.

The chain has TRBV28 and TRBJ1-6; D is possibly TRBD1 (5 bases). The V end lost 6 bases, the J end lost 2 bases, and 20 bases lay between the germline ends. Germline V CDR1 and CDR2: MDHEN, SYDVKM. The CDR3 is 18 residues long. The CDR3 DNA follows: TGTGCCAGCAGCATTTCTGGGGGACGCGAGGCCTATAATTCACCCCTCCACTTT. Protein: CASSISGGREAYNSPLHF.

The chain carries TRBV10-2 and TRBJ2-1; D unclear. Looked up from germline, CDR1 is WSHSY and CDR2 is SAAADI. The CDR3 is 13 residues long. Between the trimmed V and J ends, which lost 7 bases and 5 bases, there was a span of 12 bases. The CDR3 nucleotides read TGCGCCAGCACAGTCGGCGGTCACAATGAGCAGTTCTTC. This gives the protein CASTVGGHNEQFF.

The chain recombines TRBV5-6 with TRBJ2-1; D call uncertain. V lost 0 bases, J lost 8 bases, and 9 bases lay in between. The CDR3 spans 13 residues. CDR1 and CDR2 (germline): SGHDT, YYEEEE. CDR3 bases: TGTGCCAGCAGCTTGGGGGCTGTGTATGAGCAGTTCTTC. It translates to CASSLGAVYEQFF.

The V gene is TRBV5-1, the J gene TRBJ2-3; TRBD2 matches at 11 bases. CDR1 and CDR2 from the germline V gene are SGHRS and YFSETQ. CDR3 size: 16 residues. The V gene end was trimmed by 5 bases and the J gene end by 3 bases; junction bases not matched to a gene: 8. For the CDR3, the DNA is TGCGCCAGCAGTTTCCGCGGGACTAGCGGTACAGATACGCAGTATTTT. Translating it yields CASSFRGTSGTDTQYF.

This chain joins TRBV5-1 and TRBJ1-1; no reliable D call. Per germline, CDR1 SGHRS and CDR2 YFSETQ. This CDR3 has 13 amino acids. Trimming shortened V by 3 bases and J by 1 base, and 7 bases separated the two germline ends. The CDR3 DNA is TGCGCCAGCAGCTATACGCGGAACACTGAAGCTTTCTTT. Translation gives CASSYTRNTEAFF. Looking up the rest from reference TRBV5-1 and TRBJ1-1 gives the full variable domain: KAGVTQTPRYLIKTRGQQVTLSCSPISGHRSVSWYQQTPGQGLQFLFEYFSETQRNKGNFPGRFSGRQFSNSRSEMNVSTLELGDSALYLCASSYTRNTEAFFGQGTRLTVV.

This clone appeared a single time. This chain uses TRBV5-6 with TRBJ2-3, with TRBD2 identical over 13 bases. Trimming took 3 bases from V and 4 from J; bases not matched to a gene: 5. This CDR3 has 16 residues. In germline, CDR1 is SGHDT, CDR2 YYEEEE. The CDR3 spells CASSWGTSGAADTQYF. For the CDR3, the DNA is TGTGCCAGCAGCTGGGGGACTAGCGGGGCGGCAGATACGCAGTATTTT.

This clone showed up just a few times. The sample contains more than one DNA sequence encoding this CDR3. V gene TRBV4-3 combines with J gene TRBJ2-7; maybe TRBD1 (5 bases). The CDR3 extends over 14 amino acids. In germline, CDR1 is LGHNA, CDR2 YSLEER. Trimming pared 1 base from V and 1 base from J, leaving 8 bases between. This CDR3 is CASSQVTGSYEQYF. The CDR3 coding sequence is TGCGCCAGCAGCCAAGTTACAGGTTCCTACGAGCAGTACTTC.

A word on this clone: Other DNA sequences of this sample code for an identical CDR3. V gene TRBV5-6 combines with J gene TRBJ2-3; D remains unclear. The CDR3 length is 11 residues. The germline V and J ends were trimmed by 0 bases and 6 bases, with 2 bases remaining between them. The germline CDR1 and CDR2 sequences are SGHDT and YYEEEE. The CDR3 sequence is CASSLGDTQYF. The CDR3 bases are TGTGCCAGCAGCTTGGGGGATACGCAGTATTTT.

The chain combines TRBV7-9 with TRBJ2-1, with D possibly matching TRBD1 (6 bases). V lost 5 bases and J 5 bases, leaving 13 bases between the germline ends. The CDR3 is 14 residues long. Per germline, CDR1 SEHNR and CDR2 FQNEAQ (reference sequence). CDR3 DNA sequence: TGTGCCAGCAGCGAGAGGGACAAAAACAATGAGCAGTTCTTC. Protein: CASSERDKNNEQFF.

Only one count was recorded for this clone. The chain uses TRBV10-3 and TRBJ1-5, with D hard to call. V lost 0 bases and J lost 0, with 9 bases in between. This CDR3 contains 16 residues. CDR1 ENHRY and CDR2 SYGVKD come from the germline V gene. CDR3 amino acids: CAISESRQDSNQPQHF. The CDR3 nucleotides read TGTGCCATCAGTGAGTCTCGGCAGGATAGCAATCAGCCCCAGCATTTT.

Comment on this clone: The sample contains more than one DNA sequence encoding this CDR3. This chain connects TRBV7-9 to TRBJ2-2, with a possible D match to TRBD2 (6 bases). Trimming shortened V by 1 base and J by 0 bases, and 6 bases separated the two germline ends. Looked up from germline, CDR1 is SEHNR and CDR2 is FQNEAQ (reference sequence). This CDR3 has 15 residues. The CDR3 reads CASSLGTTNTGELFF. The CDR3 DNA is TGTGCCAGCAGCTTAGGGACTACGAACACCGGGGAGCTGTTTTTT.

V is TRBV30 and J is TRBJ2-2; D might be TRBD2 (6 bases). CDR3 length: 14 residues. Germline V gene data show CDR1 as GTSNPN and CDR2 as SVGIG (reference sequence). V lost 1 base to trimming and J lost 5 bases, with 11 bases between them. The CDR3 spells CAWSEVGGTGELFF. CDR3 nucleotides: TGTGCCTGGAGTGAGGTTGGGGGGACCGGGGAGCTGTTTTTT.

Notes on this clone: A far larger clone is a single base away, which makes a read error likely. V is TRBV10-3 and J is TRBJ1-5; D is unresolved. Trimming removed 0 bases at V and 4 bases at J, with 1 base between. The CDR3 runs to 12 residues. CDR1 and CDR2 from the germline V gene are ENHRY and SYGVKD. CDR3 coding DNA: TGTGCCATCAGTGAGTCAAATCAGCCCCAGCATTTT. As protein: CAISESNQPQHF.

This chain connects TRBV6-1 to TRBJ1-5, with TRBD1 as a possible D gene (6 bases). Germline CDR1 MNHNS, CDR2 SASEGT. The CDR3 contains 15 residues. Trimming removed 2 bases at V and 8 bases at J, with 16 bases between. The CDR3 sequence: CASSEWGASSKPQHF. In DNA form, the CDR3 reads TGTGCCAGCAGTGAATGGGGGGCTAGTTCGAAGCCCCAGCATTTT.